Shown below are 23 T cell receptor beta chains from a single sample sequenced in a study of response to subunit inactivated influenza vaccine. TCRdb fed the RT-PCR reads into MiXCR, producing one record per CDR3 protein. The sample shows 530,000 or so distinct CDR3 sequences, about 15% of them seen only once. The sequencing here drew on PBMCs from blood, taken less than 13 days after vaccination. These receptors were collected from a man aged 50-59 years who received an inactivated influenza vaccine.

This clonotype has a count of ten or more. J is TRBJ2-1 and V is TRBV15; D ambiguous. The length of the CDR3 is 12 residues. CDR1 and CDR2 (germline): LNHNV, YYDKDF (reference sequence). Trimming pared 1 base from V and 7 bases from J, leaving 5 bases between. In DNA form, the CDR3 reads TGTGCCACCAGCAGAGTCGAGAATGAGCAGTTCTTC. It is translated as CATSRVENEQFF.

V and J are TRBV5-6 and TRBJ1-5; D might be TRBD1 (6 bases). The V end lost 4 bases, the J end lost 6 bases, and 20 bases lay between the germline ends. The CDR3 covers 16 residues. Germline-derived CDR1 and CDR2 are SGHDT and YYEEEE. The CDR3 spells CASSQLRAGAGQPQHF. The DNA of the CDR3 is TGTGCCAGCAGCCAACTCCGAGCGGGGGCAGGTCAGCCCCAGCATTTT. The whole variable domain, remainder taken from reference TRBV5-6 and TRBJ1-5, is DAGVTQSPTHLIKTRGQQVTLRCSPKSGHDTVSWYQQALGQGPQFIFQYYEEEERQRGNFPDRFSGHQFPNYSSELNVNALLLGDSALYLCASSQLRAGAGQPQHFGDGTRLSIL.

In this sample, this clonotype turned up a few times. This chain uses TRBV7-2 with TRBJ2-1; 9 nucleotides line up with TRBD2. This CDR3 has 15 amino acids. Unmatched junction bases numbered 11, after V lost 5 bases and J lost 9 bases. Germline CDR1 SGHTA, CDR2 FQGNSA. The CDR3 here is CASSPSGVSGSEQFF. The CDR3 DNA reads TGTGCCAGCAGCCCTAGCGGGGTATCTGGCAGTGAGCAGTTCTTC.

The V and J genes are TRBV6-2 or TRBV6-3 and TRBJ2-1; no clear D. In germline, CDR1 is MNHEY, CDR2 SVGEGT. CDR3 length equals 19 residues. V shed 0 bases and J shed 1 base, with 19 bases lying between them. The CDR3 nucleotides read TGTGCCAGCAGTTACTCGAGTAGAGCTCTGCAAGCGTCCTACAATGAGCAGTTCTTC. Encoded protein: CASSYSSRALQASYNEQFF.

V usage is TRBV5-1 and J usage is TRBJ2-5; no firm D call. Trimming removed 1 base at V and 6 bases at J, with 13 bases between. The CDR3 sequence is 14 residues long. The germline V gene has CDR1 SGHRS and CDR2 YFSETQ. The CDR3 reads CASSLSRPEKTQYF. In DNA form, the CDR3 reads TGCGCCAGCAGCTTGTCCCGACCCGAGAAGACCCAGTACTTC. The whole variable domain, filled in from reference TRBV5-1 and TRBJ2-5, reads KAGVTQTPRYLIKTRGQQVTLSCSPISGHRSVSWYQQTPGQGLQFLFEYFSETQRNKGNFPGRFSGRQFSNSRSEMNVSTLELGDSALYLCASSLSRPEKTQYFGPGTRLLVL.

This sequence joins TRBV12-3 or TRBV12-4 and TRBJ2-2; 9 bases agree with TRBD1. V lost 7 bases, J lost 6 bases, and 9 bases stayed unmatched. CDR3 length equals 15 residues. CDR3: CASTLSGTGSGELFF. CDR3 sequence (DNA): TGTGCCAGCACCCTTTCCGGGACAGGGTCCGGGGAGCTGTTTTTT.

This clonotype appeared many times. The chain employs TRBV12-3 or TRBV12-4 and TRBJ2-7; TRBD2 agrees at 11 bases. The trim removed 1 base at V and 2 bases at J, leaving 1 base unmatched. The CDR3 is 15 residues long. The CDR3 spells CASSLGSGGAYEQYF. The CDR3 region has the DNA TGTGCCAGCAGTTTAGGTAGCGGGGGGGCCTACGAGCAGTACTTC.

This clonotype was detected only a few times. The rearrangement joins TRBV7-9 to TRBJ2-5; 12 positions match TRBD2. The CDR3 extends over 15 amino acids. The J segment lost 7 bases and the V segment lost 5 bases, leaving 8 bases of the junction unmatched. Germline-derived CDR1 and CDR2 are SEHNR and FQNEAQ (reference sequence). The CDR3: CASSARLAGVVTQYF. CDR3 coding DNA: TGTGCCAGCAGCGCGCGACTAGCGGGAGTGGTGACCCAGTACTTC.

The chain carries TRBV7-9 and TRBJ2-6; no clear D gene. CDR3 length: 15 residues. V was pared by 7 bases and J by 0 bases, with 10 bases between. CDR1 is SEHNR, CDR2 FQNEAQ, per germline (reference sequence). The CDR3 protein is CASTWVRSGANVLTF. Here the CDR3 DNA reads TGTGCCAGCACTTGGGTCCGCTCTGGGGCCAACGTCCTGACTTTC.

The chain employs TRBV10-3 and TRBJ2-3, with TRBD2 identical over 9 bases. Germline CDR1 and CDR2: ENHRY and SYGVKD. The CDR3 spans 17 residues. Losses at the gene ends were 3 bases for V and 2 bases for J; bases not matched to a gene: 9. CDR3 loop: CAISDPFSGRNTDTQYF. The CDR3, as DNA: TGTGCCATCAGTGACCCTTTTAGCGGGAGAAACACAGATACGCAGTATTTT.

The V call is TRBV5-1, the J call TRBJ2-5; D gene unclear. Germline V gene lookup returns CDR1 SGHRS and CDR2 YFSETQ. The length of the CDR3 is 13 residues. Trimming shortened V by 0 bases and J by 9 bases, and 12 bases separated the two germline ends. In DNA form, the CDR3 reads TGCGCCAGCAGCTTGGTCCCCCTCCAGGCCCAGTACTTC. Encoded protein: CASSLVPLQAQYF.

This clonotype was seen a handful of times. The chain couples TRBV4-1 to TRBJ1-2; D is unresolved. From germline, CDR1 is MGHRA and CDR2 YSYEKL. The CDR3 has 17 residues. Trimming cost V 4 bases and J 1 base, with 19 bases left between them. Here the CDR3 DNA reads TGCGCCAGCAGCCGCGACCAAGGACTAGTAGATAACTATGGCTACACCTTC. This gives the protein CASSRDQGLVDNYGYTF.

In its sample, this clonotype was seen a few times. V usage is TRBV5-1 and J usage is TRBJ1-4, with TRBD1 matching 8 bases. This CDR3 is 15 amino acids long. After removal of 2 bases from V and 8 bases from J, the junction contained 8 bases not matched to a gene. In germline, CDR1 is SGHRS, CDR2 YFSETQ. The CDR3 is CASSFGQGKKEKLFF. As DNA, the CDR3 is TGCGCCAGCAGCTTCGGACAGGGAAAGAAGGAAAAACTGTTTTTT.

This clonotype was seen a handful of times. The CDR3 is CASSLGDPGVGYGYTF. The DNA for the CDR3 is TGTGCCAGCAGCCTAGGGGATCCAGGGGTTGGCTATGGCTACACCTTC. The rearrangement links TRBV7-9 to TRBJ1-2; TRBD1 is a possible D gene (6 bases). Trimming took 5 bases from V and 4 from J, leaving 20 bases between them. This CDR3 is 16 amino acids long. The germline CDR1 and CDR2 sequences are SEHNR and FQNEAQ (reference sequence).

This clonotype was detected only a few times. The rearrangement links TRBV11-2 to TRBJ1-2; the match to TRBD1 covers 9 bases. Germline V lookup: CDR1 SGHAT, CDR2 FQNNGV. V lost 3 bases, J lost 2 bases, and 13 bases stayed unmatched. The CDR3 extends over 18 amino acids. The CDR3 sequence: CASSLLRTGELINYGYTF. As DNA, the CDR3 is TGTGCCAGCAGCTTGCTAAGGACAGGGGAGCTTATCAACTATGGCTACACCTTC.

In this sample, this clonotype turned up a few times. The CDR3 DNA follows: TGTGCCAGCAGCAAACGAGGGCGGGAGGAGAATGAGCAGTTCTTC. Its translation is CASSKRGREENEQFF. This sequence joins TRBV7-9 and TRBJ2-1, with TRBD2 matching 8 bases. Germline values: CDR1 SEHNR, CDR2 FQNEAQ (reference sequence). J was trimmed by 7 bases and V by 5 bases; bases with no gene match: 10. The length of the CDR3 is 15 residues.

This clonotype was recorded many times. Here the CDR3 reads CSVDLTSGGGETQYF. The CDR3 DNA sequence: TGCAGCGTTGACTTGACTAGCGGTGGGGGCGAGACCCAGTACTTC. The rearrangement uses TRBV29-1 and TRBJ2-5; 9 positions agree with TRBD2. V lost 3 bases to trimming and J lost 5 bases; unmatched junction nucleotides: 10. This CDR3 spans 15 amino acids. Germline lookup yields CDR1 SQVTM and CDR2 ANQGSEA.

The J gene is TRBJ1-1, the V gene TRBV6-4; no reliable D call. The V gene lost 6 bases and the J gene lost 4 bases, with 18 bases spanning the gap. CDR1 is MRHNA and CDR2 is SNTAGT in the germline V gene. This CDR3 has 15 amino acids. CDR3 bases: TGTGCCAGCAGCCGAGACCGGGCCACTACCACTGAAGCTTTCTTT. It translates to CASSRDRATTTEAFF.

The V gene is TRBV5-1, the J gene TRBJ2-1; 9 bases are a match to TRBD1. Per germline, CDR1 SGHRS and CDR2 YFSETQ. The CDR3 length is 15 residues. Trimming removed 6 bases from V and 1 base from J; junction bases left unmatched: 5. The CDR3 DNA reads as TGCGCCAGCAAGGAGGGGACAGGGTCCTACAATGAGCAGTTCTTC. The encoded protein is CASKEGTGSYNEQFF.

This clonotype was recorded many times. The junction does not match germline at one end; this may be a read error. The V and J genes are TRBV7-2 and TRBJ2-5; either TRBD1 or TRBD2 may fit D (6 bases each). Germline CDR1 SGHTA, CDR2 FQGNSA. The CDR3 length is 14 residues. CDR3 in amino acids: CASSLGGYQETQYF. The CDR3 DNA reads as TGTGCTAGCAGCTTAGGGGGGTACCAAGAGACCCAGTACTTC.

This clonotype came up a few times. Here the CDR3 reads CATSRDGTEAFF. The CDR3 nucleotides read TGTGCCACCAGTAGGGATGGCACTGAAGCTTTCTTT. This chain uses TRBV24-1 with TRBJ1-1; no clear D gene. This CDR3 comprises 12 residues. Germline assignment: CDR1 KGHDR and CDR2 SFDVKD. Trimming took 6 bases from V and 4 from J, leaving 8 bases between them.

In this sample, this clonotype turned up a few times. The CDR3 DNA is TGTGCCAGCAGTTACAGACGTAGGCTAGCGGGAGGTCAGAATGAGCAGTTCTTC. Protein: CASSYRRRLAGGQNEQFF. This chain connects TRBV6-2 or TRBV6-3 to TRBJ2-1; 11 bases agree with TRBD2. V gave up 2 bases and J gave up 7 bases; unmatched junction bases: 13. This CDR3 has 18 residues. Germline-derived CDR1 and CDR2 are MNHEY and SVGEGT.

This sequence joins TRBV5-1 and TRBJ2-5; D ambiguous. Per the germline V gene, CDR1 is SGHRS and CDR2 is YFSETQ. With 1 base removed from V and 2 bases from J, the gap between germline ends came to 9 bases. This CDR3 contains 14 residues. The CDR3: CASSLIASQETQYF. The CDR3 DNA reads TGCGCCAGCAGCTTGATAGCTAGTCAAGAGACCCAGTACTTC.